These 13 T cell receptor beta chains share one sample of origin, sequenced in a study of persistence of HIV-infected CD4 T cells. Sequencing used immunoSEQ version 4 in survey mode. TCRdb's table, derived via immunoSEQ multiplex PCR, lists solely in-frame clones and lacks some. The sample comprises around 47,000 clones, roughly 92% of which are singletons, and approximately 2% rests with the top ten. Cells were stimulated nonspecifically with anti-CD3/anti-CD28 magnetic beads. CD4+ T cells upregulating both CD40 ligand and CD69 were sorted as responding cells. Antigen specificity for these receptors is unknown. The sequencing used CD4+ T cells sorted from PBMCs after roughly 18-hour stimulation, collected from a patient who received antiretroviral therapy. These receptor sequences come from an adult man with HIV who was CMV-seropositive.

J is TRBJ2-2 and V is TRBV5-1, with D perhaps matching TRBD1 or TRBD2 (6 bases each). The V and J ends lost 5 bases and 2 bases respectively, with 13 bases between them. Germline loops: CDR1 SGHRS, CDR2 YFSETQ. This CDR3 region has 15 residues. The CDR3 here is CASREGQLNTGELFF. The CDR3 DNA reads TGCGCCAGCAGGGAGGGACAACTAAACACCGGGGAGCTGTTTTTT. The variable domain in full, completed from reference TRBV5-1 and TRBJ2-2, reads KAGVTQTPRYLIKTRGQQVTLSCSPISGHRSVSWYQQTPGQGLQFLFEYFSETQRNKGNFPGRFSGRQFSNSRSEMNVSTLELGDSALYLCASREGQLNTGELFFGEGSRLTVL.

This sequence joins TRBV30 and TRBJ1-1; a weak D match, TRBD1 (5 bases). The CDR3 has 13 residues. V was trimmed by 2 bases and J by 7 bases, leaving 14 bases between them. The germline V gene encodes CDR1 GTSNPN and CDR2 SVGIG (reference sequence). CDR3: CAWSPQGFGEAFF. The CDR3 DNA follows: TGTGCCTGGAGTCCCCAGGGTTTCGGTGAAGCTTTCTTT.

A single count supports this clone. The gene calls are TRBV6-5 and TRBJ2-7; TRBD1 might be the D (6 bases). The germline V gene encodes CDR1 MNHEY and CDR2 SVGAGI. CDR3 length: 15 residues. Trimming pared 6 bases from V and 3 bases from J, leaving 18 bases between. Here the CDR3 DNA reads TGTGCCAGCAGACCACAGGGCCATTCGTTCTACGAGCAGTACTTC. Protein sequence: CASRPQGHSFYEQYF.

The V gene is TRBV11-1, the J gene TRBJ2-7, with 8 bases matching TRBD1. This CDR3 spans 15 amino acids. V dropped 4 bases and J dropped 4; count of bases not matched to a gene: 9. Per germline, CDR1 SGHAT and CDR2 FQDESV (reference sequence). The CDR3, as DNA: TGTGCCAGCAGCTCGAGCCCAGGGGGCTTATACGAGCAGTACTTC. It is translated as CASSSSPGGLYEQYF.

The chain links TRBV27 to TRBJ2-3; D is undetermined. With 6 bases removed from V and 0 bases from J, the gap between germline ends came to 7 bases. Germline loops: CDR1 MNHEY, CDR2 SMNVEV (reference sequence). This CDR3 comprises 13 residues. The CDR3 DNA reads as TGTGCCAGCAGCACAGCTAGCACAGATACGCAGTATTTT. This codes for CASSTASTDTQYF.

The rearrangement links TRBV4-2 to TRBJ2-1; TRBD1 matches at 9 bases. J lost 4 bases, V lost 7 bases, and 5 bases had no gene match. Germline V gene sequence: CDR1 LGHNA, CDR2 YNFKEQ. The CDR3 has 14 residues. CDR3 sequence reads: CASNAGTGYNEQFF. CDR3 nucleotide sequence: TGTGCCAGCAACGCCGGGACAGGGTACAATGAGCAGTTCTTC.

The chain combines TRBV6-4 with TRBJ2-1; 11 nucleotides line up with TRBD1. This CDR3 spans 16 amino acids. The germline CDR1 and CDR2 sequences are MRHNA and SNTAGT. The V segment lost 9 bases and the J segment 0 bases; nucleotides outside the gene matches: 7. The CDR3 coding sequence is TGTGCCAGGGGGGACAGGGGGAAAGGCTCCTACAATGAGCAGTTCTTC. This translates into CARGDRGKGSYNEQFF.

This clone was observed a handful of times. The V and J genes are TRBV7-2 and TRBJ1-2; the match to TRBD1 covers 8 bases. Per germline, CDR1 SGHTA and CDR2 FQGNSA. Germline trimming cut 4 bases from V and 2 bases from J; bases unmatched to any gene: 6. The CDR3 consists of 15 residues. The CDR3 loop is CASSSLPGGNYGYTF. CDR3 bases: TGTGCCAGCAGCTCCCTCCCAGGGGGCAACTATGGCTACACCTTC.

This chain links TRBV27 with TRBJ2-1; 8 positions match TRBD2. This CDR3 comprises 14 residues. Germline trimming cut 5 bases from V and 7 bases from J; bases unmatched to any gene: 7. The V gene's germline CDR1 is MNHEY and CDR2 SMNVEV (reference sequence). CDR3 region: CASSRGGGWNEQFF. The DNA for the CDR3 is TGTGCCAGCAGTCGGGGCGGGGGGTGGAATGAGCAGTTCTTC.

J is TRBJ1-4 and V is TRBV29-1, with TRBD1 matching 7 bases. Germline V gene sequence: CDR1 SQVTM, CDR2 ANQGSEA. This CDR3 spans 15 amino acids. V dropped 4 bases and J dropped 3; count of bases not matched to a gene: 8. CDR3 loop: CSVVAPQGANEKLFF. CDR3 nucleotide sequence: TGCAGCGTTGTGGCCCCCCAGGGGGCTAATGAAAAACTGTTTTTT.

The chain combines TRBV7-9 with TRBJ2-3; D unresolved. Trimming pared 5 bases from V and 1 base from J, leaving 13 bases between. The CDR3 contains 15 residues. Germline values: CDR1 SEHNR, CDR2 FQNEAQ (reference sequence). This CDR3 reads CASSPDLLGTDTQYF. The CDR3 region has the DNA TGTGCCAGCAGCCCTGACCTTCTTGGCACAGATACGCAGTATTTT.

V gene TRBV27 combines with J gene TRBJ1-6, with 7 bases identical to TRBD1. Germline CDR1 reads MNHEY; CDR2 reads SMNVEV (reference sequence). The CDR3 runs to 17 residues. V lost 0 bases and J lost 7; bases outside the gene matches: 9. Here the CDR3 DNA reads TGTGCCAGCAGTTTATCGGGGCGACAGGGCGGGAATTCACCCCTCCACTTT. Translation: CASSLSGRQGGNSPLHF.

The chain uses TRBV4-2 and TRBJ2-2; D gene ambiguous. The CDR3 covers 13 residues. Germline V gene lookup returns CDR1 LGHNA and CDR2 YNFKEQ. Trimming pared 5 bases from V and 4 bases from J, leaving 8 bases between. CDR3 sequence (DNA): TGTGCCAGCAGCACTCAGGCCACCGGGGAGCTGTTTTTT. As protein: CASSTQATGELFF.